Listed below are T cell receptor beta chains from one sample, sequenced in a study of T cell responses to AZD1222 COVID-19 vaccine. Sequenced by immunoSEQ multiplex PCR; TCRdb stores in-frame clones only, minus some. The profile shows 150,000 to 200,000 clones, 85% to 95% of them singletons. The sample here was peripheral blood, taken 28 days after the second AZD1222 dose. The source is an adult who received the AZD1222 COVID-19 vaccine. Each CDR3 is given without its conserved first and last residue. A D gene is named only where the DNA matches it firmly.

13	TRBD1	TRBV19	ASVNTGGSTGELF
9	.	TRBV12-5	ASGSFGGYT
9	.	TRBV6-5	ASSLNYEQY
10	.	TRBV28	ASGTLDEKLF
13	.	TRBV5-4	ASSLTGTRNLGYT
13	TRBD1	TRBV5-5	ASSLADGTVYGYT
15	TRBD1	TRBV28	ASSFPGTGGGYYGYT
12	TRBD1	TRBV15	ATSRTGPTDTQY
13	.	TRBV7-9	ASRPSRTQNNEQF
15	TRBD1	TRBV27	ASSWTPSGTGKNEQF
11	TRBD1	TRBV11-3	ASSFPGQGGAF
14	TRBD2	TRBV11-2	ASSYWTSGYQETQY
13	.	TRBV27	ASSLIRGSGNTIY
14	.	TRBV10-3	AISSLTGTEGTEAF
13	.	TRBV18	ASSPERSGANVLT
15	TRBD1	TRBV2	ASRNPIFDRDNYGYT
13	TRBD1	TRBV7-2	ASSLRRQGATEAF
14	TRBD1	TRBV12-5	ASGLVYGTGVEKLF
15	.	TRBV5-4	ASSFGGWQGTNNEQF
17	TRBD2	TRBV14	ASSQDRLAGGHRPYEQY
11	TRBD2	TRBV4-2	AAGGGSYNEQF
15	.	TRBV27	ASTRRGDIFPNTEAF
10	.	TRBV12-3/TRBV12-4	ASMRHPGEQF
12	.	TRBV6-5	ASKRVGSGNEQF
14	TRBD2	TRBV19	ASREIAGGPTDTQY
10	.	TRBV12-5	ASGLITYEQY
14	TRBD2	TRBV19	ASSIGLAGNTGELF
14	TRBD2	TRBV16	ASSTETSGRPGEQY
10	.	TRBV12-5	ASGSDGNIQY
12	TRBD1	TRBV5-1	ASSSGQVSYEQY
16	.	TRBV23-1	ASSQLRSLADQTYEQY
13	TRBD1	TRBV9	ASSVEGTGNEKLF
14	TRBD1	TRBV6-5	ASSYLSQGVNEKLF
13	TRBD2	TRBV6-6	ASSYLAGGTDTQY
15	TRBD1	TRBV15	ATSRDLAGGAFYGYT
10	.	TRBV12-3/TRBV12-4	ASSFPGTEAF
13	.	TRBV5-4	ASKLMYRRTDTQY
11	.	TRBV27	ASSSSTNEKLF
13	.	TRBV27	ASSFHTGLSYGYT
13	.	TRBV7-2	ASSLLRNYNSPLH
14	.	TRBV5-1	ASSKDGHSGANVLT
12	.	TRBV29-1	SSLASRGNTEAF
17	TRBD2	TRBV29-1	SVVLPGTSGGAVGDTQY
12	.	TRBV3-1/TRBV3-2	ASSRLSPVEGYT
10	.	TRBV27	ASSLSMDEQF
12	.	TRBV27	ASSLSRRNYGYT
9	.	TRBV20-1	SVPQSYGYT
15	.	TRBV7-9	ASSLILIPLGVGEQY
11	.	TRBV25-1	ASSETNHRGYT
13	TRBD1	TRBV4-1	ASSLPGRDSYEQY
13	.	TRBV5-6	ASKRGQTNTGELF
9	.	TRBV12-3/TRBV12-4	ASSSLREQY
12	TRBD1	TRBV5-6	ASSLGQGPSPLH
15	TRBD2	TRBV4-2	ASSQTGTSGRAETQY
11	.	TRBV6-6	ASSSRVGYGYT
11	.	TRBV10-3	AIMMTLNTEAF
9	.	TRBV24-1	ATSEMDEQF
14	TRBD2	TRBV5-1	ASKLPSTSGDNEQF
9	.	TRBV7-9	ASSSNNEQF